This T cell receptor (beta chain) appears in the sequencing data of a study of CXCR3-negative and CXCR3-positive naive CD8 T cells. Study-level results: CXCR3 levels fell partly with cryopreservation; most assays relied on fresh PBMCs. Naive cells that were CXCR3-negative or CXCR3-positive used TRBV-TRBJ genes alike, while memory cells diverged.

In regard to this clonotype: Its antigen is not known.

With UMI labels, 5' RACE was used to prepare the TRB cDNA libraries. With the 5' RACE reads reprocessed, TCRdb shows one record per CDR3 protein and no DNA. The specimen's table records 70,000 to 95,000 distinct CDR3 sequences. The specimen was naive CXCR3- CD8+ T cells from blood. Subset reported: CD45RO-CCR7+CD27+CD95- naive CD8+ T cells lacking CXCR3 (TNR3-). The TCR comes from a human donor in good health. Some clones in this sample may be carry-over from other donors' samples.

The CDR3 loop is CASSLGTARGTDTQYF. The chain employs TRBV7-7 and TRBJ2-3; TCRdb reports TRBD1, a call that lacks DNA to check it against. The CDR3 consists of 16 residues. Germline V gives CDR1 SSHAT, CDR2 FNYEAQ (reference sequence).